What follows are 2 T cell receptor beta chains derived from one specimen sequenced in a study of blood T cell repertoires in COVID-19. The table came from immunoSEQ multiplex PCR; TCRdb's copy has only in-frame clones and leaves some out. The sample shows fewer than 90,000 clones, about 80% of them seen only once. The sequencing input was peripheral blood. The source is a woman aged 45-59 years with acute or convalescent COVID-19.

The chain has TRBV28 and TRBJ2-7, with 9 bases lining up with TRBD1. With 5 bases clipped from V and 1 base from J, the junction kept 6 bases outside the gene matches. The germline V gene has CDR1 MDHEN and CDR2 SYDVKM. The CDR3 contains 15 residues. DNA for the CDR3: TGTGCCAGCAGTCCCGGGACAGGGCTTTCCTACGAGCAGTACTTC. Translation: CASSPGTGLSYEQYF.

The gene calls are TRBV29-1 and TRBJ1-1; D gene ambiguous. This CDR3 has 11 amino acids. V was trimmed by 4 bases and J by 8 bases, leaving 11 bases between them. Germline CDR1 SQVTM, CDR2 ANQGSEA. CDR3 protein: CSVVSPGEAFF. The DNA of the CDR3 is TGCAGCGTTGTGAGCCCGGGGGAAGCTTTCTTT.